The clone carrying this T cell receptor (beta chain) has a handful of counts. The TCRbeta library was prepared with unique molecular identifiers. MiXCR was run by TCRdb on the PCR reads, yielding one entry per CDR3 protein. The sample yields about 480,000 distinct CDR3 sequences, roughly an eighth seen once. This entry is derived from a study of T-cell reconstitution after alpha-beta-depleted transplantation in children. CDR1 and CDR2 (germline): KGHDR, SFDVKD. The V segment lost 0 bases and the J segment 2 bases; nucleotides outside the gene matches: 8. The CDR3 extends over 18 amino acids. The chain employs TRBV24-1 and TRBJ2-2; 7 bases line up with TRBD2. The specimen comprised PBMCs from the stem cell graft donor, sampled from the stem cell graft. The sequence derives from a human donor who donated a stem cell graft to a child with combined immunodeficiency. The CDR3 region is CATSDLPREHLNTGELFF. CDR3 DNA: TGTGCCACCAGTGATTTGCCGCGGGAGCACTTAAACACCGGGGAGCTGTTTTTT.